This passage covers 32 T cell receptor beta chains from one sample sequenced in a study of control samples from healthy donors and cancer patients. Here immunoSEQ multiplex PCR was the method, and the copy in TCRdb shows in-frame clones only, minus some. The sample holds approximately 190,000 clones, roughly nine tenths seen once. Sequencing used blood. These receptors were taken from a man younger than 40 in good health.

The chain has TRBV10-3 and TRBJ1-4; D gene unclear. The V and J ends lost 5 bases and 0 bases respectively, with 7 bases between them. CDR1 is ENHRY and CDR2 is SYGVKD in the germline V gene. CDR3 length: 14 amino acids. Here the CDR3 DNA reads TGTGCCATCAGTCCTCGGCCAACTAATGAAAAACTGTTTTTT. It encodes CAISPRPTNEKLFF.

The rearrangement links TRBV6-5 to TRBJ2-1, with D tentatively TRBD2 (7 bases). The CDR3 totals 14 residues. V shed 10 bases and J shed 10 bases, with 23 bases lying between them. Looked up from germline, CDR1 is MNHEY and CDR2 is SVGAGI. The CDR3 spells CATQRGGAFREQFF. The CDR3 DNA is TGTGCCACCCAGAGGGGGGGGGCCTTTCGGGAGCAGTTCTTC.

The chain joins TRBV30 to TRBJ1-2; D ambiguous. V was clipped by 6 bases and J by 0 bases, with 11 bases between them. The CDR3 contains 13 residues. Germline values: CDR1 GTSNPN, CDR2 SVGIG (reference sequence). CDR3 DNA sequence: TGTGCCTGCGTACGCAGGACTAACTATGGCTACACCTTC. This gives the protein CACVRRTNYGYTF.

This chain links TRBV6-6 with TRBJ1-2; no reliable D call. Germline V gene data show CDR1 as MNHNY and CDR2 as SVGAGI (reference sequence). The CDR3 covers 13 residues. V shed 2 bases and J shed 5 bases, with 9 bases lying between them. Here the CDR3 reads CASSYVAFYGYTF. CDR3 in DNA: TGTGCCAGCAGTTACGTCGCGTTTTATGGCTACACCTTC.

The V gene is TRBV7-6, the J gene TRBJ2-3; TRBD2 aligns across 8 bases. Germline loops: CDR1 SGHVS, CDR2 FNYEAQ. The CDR3 is 16 residues long. V lost 5 bases to trimming and J lost 6 bases; unmatched junction nucleotides: 13. The DNA of the CDR3 is TGTGCCAGCAGCCCGGGGACCGGATCGGGAGGGGATACGCAGTATTTT. Amino acid sequence: CASSPGTGSGGDTQYF.

This clone has only one observation. The chain couples TRBV4-1 to TRBJ1-4, with TRBD1 matching 9 bases. Germline CDR1 and CDR2: MGHRA and YSYEKL. The CDR3 contains 15 residues. Germline trimming cut 0 bases from V and 6 bases from J; bases unmatched to any gene: 2. CDR3 loop: CASSQEGQGDEKLFF. For the CDR3, the DNA is TGCGCCAGCAGCCAAGAGGGACAGGGAGATGAAAAACTGTTTTTT.

J is TRBJ1-1 and V is TRBV6-6; D not resolved. Trimming pared 2 bases from V and 11 bases from J, leaving 12 bases between. The CDR3 extends over 12 amino acids. CDR1 and CDR2 (germline): MNHNY, SVGAGI (reference sequence). In DNA form, the CDR3 reads TGTGCCAGCAGTTACGAGACGGGATCCGCTTTCTTT. Encoded protein: CASSYETGSAFF.

CDR3 region: CASRGLEADTQYF. CDR3 DNA: TGTGCCAGCAGGGGGCTTGAGGCAGATACGCAGTATTTT. This chain joins TRBV6-5 and TRBJ2-3; tentatively, D is TRBD1 (5 bases). Deletions cut 6 bases from V and 4 bases from J, with 11 bases between. The CDR3 is 13 residues long. Per the germline V gene, CDR1 is MNHEY and CDR2 is SVGAGI.

V is TRBV7-8 and J is TRBJ2-7, with 10 bases identical to TRBD2. The CDR3 loop spans 15 amino acids. Germline loops: CDR1 SGHVS, CDR2 FQNEAQ. V dropped 5 bases and J dropped 3; count of bases not matched to a gene: 7. CDR3 protein: CASSEFSGGLYEQYF. The CDR3 coding sequence is TGTGCCAGCAGCGAGTTTAGCGGGGGGCTCTACGAGCAGTACTTC.

This clone is a singleton in its sample. The chain couples TRBV29-1 to TRBJ1-3; 9 bases are a match to TRBD1. The J segment lost 3 bases and the V segment lost 7 bases, leaving 4 bases of the junction unmatched. The CDR3 is 13 amino acids. Looked up from germline, CDR1 is SQVTM and CDR2 is ANQGSEA. The CDR3 loop reads CSARTGVGNTIYF. The CDR3 nucleotides read TGCAGCGCCCGGACAGGGGTTGGAAACACCATATATTTT. Variable domain in full (rest from reference TRBV29-1 and TRBJ1-3): SAVISQKPSRDICQRGTSLTIQCQVDSQVTMMFWYRQQPGQSLTLIATANQGSEATYESGFVIDKFPISRPNLTFSTLTVSNMSPEDSSIYLCSARTGVGNTIYFGEGSWLTVV.

This rearrangement joins TRBV10-1 to TRBJ1-6; D not certain. CDR1 is WNHNN, CDR2 SYGVQD, per germline (reference sequence). The CDR3 runs to 15 residues. The V and J ends lost 0 bases and 5 bases respectively, with 8 bases between them. CDR3 nucleotide sequence: TGCGCCAGCAGTGAGTCTATAGGGAATAATTCACCCCTCCACTTT. Translation gives CASSESIGNNSPLHF.

The chain recombines TRBV7-2 with TRBJ2-7, with D possibly matching TRBD1 (5 bases). This CDR3 has 13 residues. Germline CDR1 reads SGHTA; CDR2 reads FQGNSA. Trimming left V 3 bases short and J 9 bases short, with 15 bases between. Here the CDR3 DNA reads TGTGCCAGCAGCTTCCCCAAGGGGTTGGGGCAGTACTTC. Residues: CASSFPKGLGQYF. Full variable domain (outside the CDR3, taken from reference TRBV7-2 and TRBJ2-7): GAGVSQSPSNKVTEKGKDVELRCDPISGHTALYWYRQSLGQGLEFLIYFQGNSAPDKSGLPSDRFSAERTGGSVSTLTIQRTQQEDSAVYLCASSFPKGLGQYFGPGTRLTVT.

The chain combines TRBV6-1 with TRBJ1-1; TRBD1 matches 8 bases. V shed 2 bases and J 4 bases; nucleotides not matched to a gene: 6. The V gene's germline CDR1 is MNHNS and CDR2 SASEGT. This CDR3 is built from 15 residues. CDR3 region: CASSEQGAPGTEAFF. The CDR3 DNA is TGTGCCAGCAGTGAACAGGGGGCTCCGGGCACTGAAGCTTTCTTT.

This clone was seen once. CDR3: CSANNDRANTEAFF. DNA of the CDR3: TGCAGCGCGAATAATGACAGGGCGAACACTGAAGCTTTCTTT. The chain links TRBV29-1 to TRBJ1-1, with TRBD1 matching over 7 bases. V lost 7 bases, J lost 1 base, and 9 bases stayed unmatched. CDR1 and CDR2 from the germline V gene are SQVTM and ANQGSEA. This CDR3 is 14 amino acids long.

This clone was seen a single time. The V and J genes are TRBV18 and TRBJ2-3; 9 bases agree with TRBD1. With 5 bases clipped from V and 3 bases from J, the junction kept 6 bases outside the gene matches. The V gene's germline CDR1 is KGHSH and CDR2 LQKENI. The CDR3 is made up of 15 amino acids. The CDR3 is CASSSDRGRTDTQYF. The CDR3 DNA reads as TGTGCCAGCTCATCCGACAGGGGGAGGACAGATACGCAGTATTTT.

Regarding this clone: No conserved phenylalanine or tryptophan ends this CDR3, so it is likely a read error. The limits of the CDR3 on the DNA are not certain, so only TCRdb's listed CDR3 is given. The genes are TRBV15 and TRBJ1-1. Germline values: CDR1 LNHNV, CDR2 YYDKDF (reference sequence). The CDR3 is 11 amino acids in total, end residues counted. The CDR3 is CATSRVNMFKL.

V gene TRBV14 combines with J gene TRBJ1-3; D gene ambiguous. The CDR3 consists of 16 residues. CDR1 SGHDN and CDR2 FVKESK come from the germline V gene. Trimming left V 4 bases short and J 0 bases short, with 13 bases between. The CDR3: CASSLGLLSSGNTIYF. The CDR3 DNA follows: TGTGCCAGCAGCCTAGGCCTACTCAGCTCTGGAAACACCATATATTTT.

The CDR3 loop is CASSTDRFDSYEQYF. CDR3 bases: TGTGCCAGCAGCACCGACAGATTCGACTCCTACGAGCAGTACTTC. The rearrangement joins TRBV5-5 to TRBJ2-7; perhaps TRBD1 as D (5 bases). Trimming shortened V by 4 bases and J by 0 bases, and 14 bases separated the two germline ends. The CDR3 sequence is 15 residues long. The germline gives CDR1 SGHKS, CDR2 YYEKEE (reference sequence).

The rearrangement links TRBV9 to TRBJ1-3, with D maybe TRBD1 (5 bases). The germline V gene has CDR1 SGDLS and CDR2 YYNGEE. The CDR3 consists of 17 residues. V was shortened by 2 bases and J by 0 bases, with 15 bases between the two germline ends. The CDR3 spells CASSVGAGTISGNTIYF. The CDR3 DNA reads TGTGCCAGCAGCGTTGGGGCAGGGACCATCTCTGGAAACACCATATATTTT.

The V gene is TRBV6-5, the J gene TRBJ1-1, with D perhaps TRBD1 (5 bases). The CDR3 consists of 11 residues. Trimming removed 8 bases at V and 7 bases at J, with 11 bases between. Per germline, CDR1 MNHEY and CDR2 SVGAGI. CDR3 region: CASSRGNEAFF. The CDR3 DNA is TGTGCCAGCTCGCGGGGGAATGAAGCTTTCTTT.

V and J are TRBV2 and TRBJ2-7; no clear D gene. Germline-derived CDR1 and CDR2 are SNHLY and FYNNEI. This CDR3 region has 15 residues. V gave up 2 bases and J gave up 4 bases, with 15 bases separating them. The CDR3 coding sequence is TGTGCCAGCAGTGAACGCAGGTCCCACTCTTACGAGCAGTACTTC. This translates into CASSERRSHSYEQYF.

This clone was detected once. The rearrangement uses TRBV7-2 and TRBJ1-3, with TRBD1 as a possible D gene (5 bases). In germline, CDR1 is SGHTA, CDR2 FQGNSA. V lost 11 bases and J 5 bases, leaving 19 bases between the germline ends. The CDR3 contains 14 residues. The CDR3 spells CAESQEVNRNTIYF. CDR3 sequence (DNA): TGTGCCGAATCACAGGAGGTGAATAGAAACACCATATATTTT.

The chain uses TRBV14 and TRBJ2-7; possibly TRBD1 for D (5 bases). This CDR3 is 15 amino acids long. The germline V gene encodes CDR1 SGHDN and CDR2 FVKESK. Trimming pared 5 bases from V and 2 bases from J, leaving 16 bases between. The CDR3 sequence is CASSIQAAVAYEQYF. Written as DNA, the CDR3 is TGTGCCAGCAGCATACAGGCCGCAGTGGCCTACGAGCAGTACTTC.

The chain has TRBV4-1 and TRBJ1-4; unclear D gene. There are 19 residues in the CDR3. Looked up from germline, CDR1 is MGHRA and CDR2 is YSYEKL. Trimming shortened V by 0 bases and J by 0 bases, and 17 bases separated the two germline ends. CDR3: CASSQDPRGFPATNEKLFF. In nucleotides, the CDR3 is TGCGCCAGCAGCCAAGACCCGAGAGGGTTCCCCGCAACTAATGAAAAACTGTTTTTT.

This clone was detected only a few times. The J gene is TRBJ2-1, the V gene TRBV7-9; no clear D gene. Trimming took off 3 bases at V and 7 bases at J, with 4 bases between the two ends. Germline-derived CDR1 and CDR2 are SEHNR and FQNEAQ (reference sequence). The CDR3 has 11 amino acids. The CDR3 sequence: CASSFGNEQFF. In DNA form, the CDR3 reads TGTGCCAGCAGCTTTGGGAATGAGCAGTTCTTC.

This chain joins TRBV4-1 and TRBJ2-7; D may be TRBD2 (6 bases). Germline-derived CDR1 and CDR2 are MGHRA and YSYEKL. V was trimmed by 0 bases and J by 0 bases, leaving 9 bases between them. This CDR3 spans 15 amino acids. The CDR3 DNA reads as TGCGCCAGCAGCCAAGAGGCGGGGTCCTCCTACGAGCAGTACTTC. The encoded protein is CASSQEAGSSYEQYF.

The chain links TRBV12-5 to TRBJ2-2; D is ambiguous. V was clipped by 1 base and J by 9 bases, with 9 bases between them. The CDR3 is 13 residues long. Per germline, CDR1 LGHNT and CDR2 FRNRAP. CDR3 in amino acids: CASGLDGPRELFF. CDR3 nucleotides: TGTGCTAGTGGTTTGGATGGGCCCCGGGAGCTGTTTTTT.

The V gene is TRBV9, the J gene TRBJ2-1; D may be TRBD1 (5 bases). Germline CDR1 and CDR2: SGDLS and YYNGEE. V gave up 0 bases and J gave up 4 bases, with 11 bases separating them. This CDR3 has 15 amino acids. In DNA, the CDR3 is TGTGCCAGCAGCGTAGAGTGGGGCTTATACAATGAGCAGTTCTTC. As protein: CASSVEWGLYNEQFF.

This chain connects TRBV15 to TRBJ2-3, with TRBD2 matching over 8 bases. The CDR3 sequence is 16 residues long. Per germline, CDR1 LNHNV and CDR2 YYDKDF (reference sequence). The junction had 4 bases not matched to a gene; V was cut back by 0 bases and J by 2 bases. The chain's CDR3 is CATSRDGGATTDTQYF. The DNA of the CDR3 is TGTGCCACCAGCAGAGACGGGGGGGCGACCACAGATACGCAGTATTTT.

V usage is TRBV11-2 and J usage is TRBJ1-3; the match to TRBD1 covers 7 bases. Germline V CDR1 and CDR2: SGHAT, FQNNGV. CDR3 length: 17 amino acids. Unmatched junction bases numbered 12, after V lost 5 bases and J lost 2 bases. This CDR3 reads CASSPPLRGLTGNTIYF. CDR3 nucleotides: TGTGCCAGCAGCCCCCCACTCAGGGGGTTAACTGGAAACACCATATATTTT.

This chain uses TRBV7-9 with TRBJ1-2; 8 nucleotides align to TRBD1. The germline CDR1 and CDR2 sequences are SEHNR and FQNEAQ (reference sequence). The CDR3 extends over 16 amino acids. V gave up 5 bases and J gave up 1 base; unmatched junction bases: 9. In DNA form, the CDR3 reads TGTGCCAGCAGCGGACGGGACAGGAGCCTTAACTATGGCTACACCTTC. It encodes CASSGRDRSLNYGYTF.

The chain links TRBV5-1 to TRBJ1-3; 9 bases fit TRBD1. Germline CDR1 SGHRS, CDR2 YFSETQ. The CDR3 totals 14 residues. V lost 3 bases, J lost 4 bases, and 2 bases stayed unmatched. The CDR3 DNA sequence: TGCGCCAGCAGCTCCGGACAGGGGGGAAACACCATATATTTT. Protein product: CASSSGQGGNTIYF.